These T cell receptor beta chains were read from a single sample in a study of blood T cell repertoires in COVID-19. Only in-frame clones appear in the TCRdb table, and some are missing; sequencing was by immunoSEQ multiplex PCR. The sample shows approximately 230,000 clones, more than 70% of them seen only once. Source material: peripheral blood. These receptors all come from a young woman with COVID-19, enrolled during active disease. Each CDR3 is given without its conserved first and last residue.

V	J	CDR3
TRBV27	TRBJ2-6	ASSSPFSGANVLT
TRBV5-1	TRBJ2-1	ASSLEIGREQF
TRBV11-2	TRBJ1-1	ASSFPGNTEAF
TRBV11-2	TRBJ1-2	ASSPSGGVGYT
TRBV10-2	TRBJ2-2	ASIRGSGSNTGELF
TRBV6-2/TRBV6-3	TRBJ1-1	ASSYWTGNLDTEAF
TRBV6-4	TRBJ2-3	ASRATRFWQY
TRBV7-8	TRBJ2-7	ASSPTSVLTTYEQY
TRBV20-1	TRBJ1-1	SAFGQTEAF
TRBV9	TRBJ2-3	ASSPGLADSTDTQY
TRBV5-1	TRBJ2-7	ASSLFGSSGPTYEQY
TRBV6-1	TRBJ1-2	ASSDRDYGYT